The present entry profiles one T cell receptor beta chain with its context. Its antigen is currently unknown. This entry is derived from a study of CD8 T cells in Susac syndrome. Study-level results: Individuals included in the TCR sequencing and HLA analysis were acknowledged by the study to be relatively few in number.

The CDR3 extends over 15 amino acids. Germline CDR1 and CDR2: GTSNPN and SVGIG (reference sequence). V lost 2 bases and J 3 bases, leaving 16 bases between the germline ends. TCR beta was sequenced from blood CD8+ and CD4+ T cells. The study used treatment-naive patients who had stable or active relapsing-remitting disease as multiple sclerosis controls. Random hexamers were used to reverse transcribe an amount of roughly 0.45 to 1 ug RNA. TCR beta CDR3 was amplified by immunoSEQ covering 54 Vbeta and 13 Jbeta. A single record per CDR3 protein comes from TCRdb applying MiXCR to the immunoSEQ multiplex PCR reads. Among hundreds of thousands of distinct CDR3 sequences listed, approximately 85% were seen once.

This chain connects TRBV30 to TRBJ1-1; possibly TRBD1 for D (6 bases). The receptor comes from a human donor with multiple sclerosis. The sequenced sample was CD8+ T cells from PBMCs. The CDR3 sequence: CAWSIDRRGDTEAFF. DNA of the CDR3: TGTGCCTGGAGTATCGACAGGAGGGGGGACACTGAAGCTTTCTTT.